The source of this T cell receptor (beta chain) is a study of blood T cell repertoires in COVID-19. Study in general: Collection of acute and convalescent COVID-19 samples took place in the United States, Italy and Spain.

The ends lost 0 bases at V and 4 bases at J; junction bases unmatched: 6. The CDR3 extends over 16 amino acids. Per the germline V gene, CDR1 is MNHEY and CDR2 is SVGEGT. This clone was observed a handful of times. Different DNA sequences within this sample yield the same CDR3. Original data processing: Amplifying reference gene primers gave estimates of nucleated cell counts. TCRdb keeps only in-frame clones here, not all; method: immunoSEQ multiplex PCR. That table gives V, J and clone size, and the DNA gave D and trimming. The sample shows roughly 250,000 clones, roughly 80% of them seen only once. The source is a woman aged 35 to 49 with active or convalescent COVID-19. The sequencing sample was made of peripheral blood. This chain joins TRBV6-2 or TRBV6-3 and TRBJ1-3; 7 nucleotides match TRBD1. The chain's CDR3 is CASSYSGTVKGNTIYF. DNA of the CDR3: TGTGCCAGCAGTTACTCCGGGACAGTAAAAGGAAACACCATATATTTT.